Described below is a single TCR beta chain sequence and its context. Treatment: randomized to nivolumab then ipilimumab (arm A) or the reverse (arm B). PBMC sorting kept live CD3+CD8+ cells without CD19 or CD56. The protocol was immunoSEQ multiplex PCR, while the TCRdb copy is restricted to in-frame clones and leaves out a portion. The sample carries 15,000 or so clones, 52% recorded once. This entry belongs to a study of sequential checkpoint blockade in melanoma. Study overall: Arm A got nivolumab then ipilimumab; arm B the reverse, 1:1. Maintenance nivolumab came after either treatment sequence.

Germline CDR1 and CDR2: SEHNR and FQNEAQ (reference sequence). V gave up 5 bases and J gave up 6 bases; unmatched junction bases: 9. The CDR3 has 14 residues. The chain carries TRBV7-9 and TRBJ2-7, with 8 bases lining up with TRBD1. The receptor's source is a human donor with melanoma. Sequencing used CD8+ T cells sorted from blood (inferred from file names), obtained from a patient given nivolumab and ipilimumab in sequence. The DNA for the CDR3 is TGTGCCAGCAGCCGGGACAGGTCAAAGGGCGAGCAGTACTTC. Translation: CASSRDRSKGEQYF.